This entry lists 21 T cell receptor beta chains sequenced from one sample in a study of neoadjuvant anti-PD-1 for oral cavity cancer. The method was immunoSEQ multiplex PCR; TCRdb's version includes in-frame clones alone and lacks a portion of them. The data show under 15,000 clones, over 65% seen once. The specimen comprised PBMCs, sampled before nivolumab (anti-PD-1) treatment. The receptors originated from a person between 40 and 85 years old with oral cavity squamous cell carcinoma.

With regard to this clone: Mismatch with germline at one junction end may stem from a read error. The CDR3 is CASSLEADTQYF. CDR3 sequence (DNA): TGTGCCAGCAGCCTAGAGGCAGATACGCAGTATTTT. The chain carries TRBV11-3 and TRBJ2-3; D gene unclear. The CDR3 extends over 12 amino acids. The germline V gene has CDR1 SGHNT and CDR2 YENEEA.

V usage is TRBV7-3 and J usage is TRBJ2-3; 10 bases are a match to TRBD2. Losses at the gene ends were 4 bases for V and 3 bases for J; bases not matched to a gene: 4. CDR1 and CDR2 from the germline V gene are SGHTA and FQGTGA. The CDR3 extends over 15 amino acids. Here the CDR3 DNA reads TGTGCCAGCAGCTATAGCGGGAGGATGACAGATACGCAGTATTTT. This encodes CASSYSGRMTDTQYF. The full variable domain, in which reference TRBV7-3 and TRBJ2-3 provide the parts outside the CDR3, is GAGVSQTPSNKVTEKGKYVELRCDPISGHTALYWYRQSLGQGPEFLIYFQGTGAADDSGLPNDRFFAVRPEGSVSTLKIQRTERGDSAVYLCASSYSGRMTDTQYFGPGTRLTVL.

The chain couples TRBV21-1 to TRBJ1-5; TRBD1, the table's D call, lacks a check against the DNA. TRBV21-1 is noted as a pseudogene. This CDR3 comprises 16 residues. The CDR3 DNA reads as TGTGCCGGGAGACAGGGGCGGAGGGGTAGCAATCAGCCCCAGCATTTT. Residues: CAGRQGRRGSNQPQHF.

This clone appeared a few times. The V gene is TRBV27, the J gene TRBJ1-5; D is perhaps TRBD1 (5 bases). This CDR3 is built from 13 residues. V was trimmed by 6 bases and J by 3 bases, leaving 9 bases between them. Germline V gives CDR1 MNHEY, CDR2 SMNVEV (reference sequence). The CDR3 protein is CASSRQTNQPQHF. The CDR3 nucleotides are TGTGCCAGCAGCAGACAGACCAATCAGCCCCAGCATTTT.

This rearrangement joins TRBV10-2 to TRBJ2-2; 16 nucleotides agree with TRBD2. V lost 6 bases and J lost 4; bases outside the gene matches: 5. The length of the CDR3 is 17 residues. From germline, CDR1 is WSHSY and CDR2 SAAADI. CDR3 in DNA: TGCGCCAGCAGGGGACTAGCGGGAGGGCGACGCACCGGGGAGCTGTTTTTT. Its translation: CASRGLAGGRRTGELFF.

DNA for the CDR3: TGTGCCAGCTTGAGGGACAGGACGTCCTACGAGCAGTACTTC. The encoded protein is CASLRDRTSYEQYF. This chain connects TRBV6-1 to TRBJ2-7; 8 positions match TRBD1. Looked up from germline, CDR1 is MNHNS and CDR2 is SASEGT. The CDR3 runs to 14 residues. J lost 1 base, V lost 8 bases, and 7 bases had no gene match.

The J gene is TRBJ1-1, the V gene TRBV9; a possible D gene is TRBD1 (5 bases). Looked up from germline, CDR1 is SGDLS and CDR2 is YYNGEE. There are 14 residues in the CDR3. V lost 0 bases and J lost 5, with 11 bases in between. This CDR3 is CASSVAVAGTEAFF. CDR3 DNA: TGTGCCAGCAGCGTAGCGGTGGCAGGGACTGAAGCTTTCTTT.

The CDR3 bases are TGTGCCAGCAGTCAAACGGGAAACTATGGCTACACCTTC. This sequence encodes CASSQTGNYGYTF. The J gene is TRBJ1-2, the V gene TRBV6-1; no reliable D call. The CDR3 extends over 13 amino acids. The V gene's germline CDR1 is MNHNS and CDR2 SASEGT. The V and J ends lost 5 bases and 2 bases respectively, with 9 bases between them.

The chain links TRBV28 to TRBJ2-3; the match to TRBD1 covers 9 bases. Germline CDR1 reads MDHEN; CDR2 reads SYDVKM. CDR3 length: 16 amino acids. Losses at the gene ends were 5 bases for V and 1 base for J; bases not matched to a gene: 7. Written as DNA, the CDR3 is TGTGCCAGCAGTCCACAGGGGGCGCGGGGCACAGATACGCAGTATTTT. It yields the protein CASSPQGARGTDTQYF.

This clone was detected only a few times. The chain carries TRBV11-2 and TRBJ1-2; 8 nucleotides match TRBD1. The CDR3 sequence is 15 residues long. Looked up from germline, CDR1 is SGHAT and CDR2 is FQNNGV. With V trimmed by 4 bases and J by 2 bases, 6 bases remained unmatched. The DNA of the CDR3 is TGTGCCAGCAGCTCACTGACAGGGGCCAACTATGGCTACACCTTC. Translation gives CASSSLTGANYGYTF.

The rearrangement joins TRBV19 to TRBJ1-1; D remains unclear. CDR3 size: 14 residues. From germline, CDR1 is LNHDA and CDR2 SQIVND (reference sequence). Trimming shortened V by 2 bases and J by 2 bases, and 9 bases separated the two germline ends. The CDR3 DNA is TGTGCCAGTAGTATAAAGTCAGCCAACACTGAAGCTTTCTTT. It translates to CASSIKSANTEAFF.

The chain employs TRBV2 and TRBJ1-1; possible D gene TRBD1, 5 bases. The CDR3 covers 14 residues. V lost 8 bases, J lost 0 bases, and 13 bases lay in between. From germline, CDR1 is SNHLY and CDR2 FYNNEI. This CDR3 reads CASLGRLMNTEAFF. CDR3 in DNA: TGTGCCAGCCTGGGACGGCTCATGAACACTGAAGCTTTCTTT.

This chain connects TRBV5-6 to TRBJ2-2; the D gene is possibly TRBD2 (5 bases). CDR1 is SGHDT and CDR2 is YYEEEE in the germline V gene. The CDR3 is 14 amino acids. With 2 bases removed from V and 3 bases from J, the gap between germline ends came to 8 bases. The CDR3 DNA sequence: TGTGCCAGCAGCTTTGGACTGGACACCGGGGAGCTGTTTTTT. It encodes CASSFGLDTGELFF.

CDR3 DNA sequence: TGTGCCAGCAGCTTGCCTATTCTGGGGGGCAGCGGAGAGACCCAGTACTTC. Residues: CASSLPILGGSGETQYF. This chain connects TRBV5-4 to TRBJ2-5; D might be TRBD1 or TRBD2, each matching 6 bases. The CDR3 contains 17 residues. Germline V lookup: CDR1 SGHNT, CDR2 YYREEE (reference sequence). Trimming removed 1 base at V and 4 bases at J, with 20 bases between.

The chain has TRBV5-1 and TRBJ2-1; the D gene is possibly TRBD1 (6 bases). The germline V gene has CDR1 SGHRS and CDR2 YFSETQ. The CDR3 has 15 amino acids. V shed 4 bases and J shed 4 bases, with 15 bases lying between them. The CDR3 coding sequence is TGCGCCAGCAGCCTGGTGGGGGCGGATTACAATGAGCAGTTCTTC. Encoded protein: CASSLVGADYNEQFF.

Only one count was recorded for this clone. The chain carries TRBV6-4 and TRBJ2-2; possible D gene TRBD2, 6 bases. CDR1 is MRHNA, CDR2 SNTAGT, per germline. V dropped 5 bases and J dropped 6 bases, with 10 bases sitting between them. The CDR3 sequence is 13 residues long. CDR3 protein: CASSPTRPGELFF. CDR3 nucleotides: TGTGCCAGCAGTCCGACTAGACCCGGGGAGCTGTTTTTT.

The gene calls are TRBV7-9 and TRBJ2-7, with a tentative D call TRBD2 (5 bases). V was shortened by 5 bases and J by 0 bases, with 8 bases between the two germline ends. CDR3 length equals 13 residues. In germline, CDR1 is SEHNR, CDR2 FQNEAQ (reference sequence). Here the CDR3 DNA reads TGTGCCAGCAGCCCAGAGGGCTCCTACGAGCAGTACTTC. This gives the protein CASSPEGSYEQYF.

This chain connects TRBV6-6 to TRBJ1-6; TRBD1 is a possible D gene (5 bases). Trimming stripped 8 bases from V and 9 bases from J, with 20 bases between. Per germline, CDR1 MNHNY and CDR2 SVGAGI (reference sequence). This CDR3 has 15 amino acids. CDR3 residues: CASLETAPGRSPLHF. CDR3 bases: TGTGCCAGCCTCGAGACAGCCCCTGGACGTTCACCCCTCCACTTT.

There are a few counts of this clone. The chain combines TRBV2 with TRBJ1-1; D not resolved. The CDR3 is made up of 13 amino acids. In germline, CDR1 is SNHLY, CDR2 FYNNEI. V dropped 8 bases and J dropped 1 base, with 11 bases sitting between them. The DNA for the CDR3 is TGTGCCAGCGGGTGGCAGGAGAACACTGAAGCTTTCTTT. It yields the protein CASGWQENTEAFF.

The rearrangement uses TRBV5-1 and TRBJ2-3; TRBD1 aligns across 10 bases. Looked up from germline, CDR1 is SGHRS and CDR2 is YFSETQ. This CDR3 region has 17 residues. V lost 4 bases to trimming and J lost 3 bases; unmatched junction nucleotides: 11. CDR3 bases: TGCGCCAGCAGCGTACACCGGGACAGGGGTTGGACAGATACGCAGTATTTT. This gives the protein CASSVHRDRGWTDTQYF.

In DNA form, the CDR3 reads TGTGCCAGCAGTCTCTTATATGAAGCTTTCTTT. It encodes CASSLLYEAFF. The chain uses TRBV28 and TRBJ1-1, with D unclear. V gave up 5 bases and J gave up 7 bases, with 8 bases separating them. Germline V gene data show CDR1 as MDHEN and CDR2 as SYDVKM. The CDR3 contains 11 residues.